The 16 T cell receptor beta chains below come from one sample, sequenced in a study of OX40 agonist ivuxolimab in advanced cancers. Clones were sequenced by immunoSEQ multiplex PCR, and TCRdb holds only the in-frame ones, with some missing. The table lists tens of thousands of clones, around 80% of them singletons, with approximately 7% in the top ten. The sample consisted of CD4+ or CD8+ T cells sorted from blood, taken in a trial of the OX40 agonist ivuxolimab. These receptors were collected from an adult with an advanced solid tumor such as melanoma, head and neck, liver or kidney cancer.

This chain links TRBV4-3 with TRBJ2-3; D call uncertain. In germline, CDR1 is LGHNA, CDR2 YSLEER. The CDR3 extends over 16 amino acids. Trimming took off 4 bases at V and 0 bases at J, with 14 bases between the two ends. The CDR3 DNA sequence: TGCGCCAGCAGCCCAAGTACTGGGGATAGCACAGATACGCAGTATTTT. Protein: CASSPSTGDSTDTQYF.

CDR3 sequence reads: CASKEVASYEQYV. CDR3 in DNA: TGTGCCAGCAAGGAGGTGGCCAGCTACGAGCAGTACGTC. V gene TRBV2 combines with J gene TRBJ2-7, with D possibly being TRBD2 (5 bases). The germline V gene encodes CDR1 SNHLY and CDR2 FYNNEI. This CDR3 region has 13 residues. Trimming shortened V by 7 bases and J by 3 bases, and 13 bases separated the two germline ends.

The chain has TRBV9 and TRBJ2-6; the match to TRBD1 covers 7 bases. Looked up from germline, CDR1 is SGDLS and CDR2 is YYNGEE. This CDR3 is 16 amino acids long. The junction had 3 bases not matched to a gene; V was cut back by 2 bases and J by 1 base. CDR3 region: CASSVSTGSGANVLTF. DNA of the CDR3: TGTGCCAGCAGCGTTTCGACAGGGTCTGGGGCCAACGTCCTGACTTTC.

V and J are TRBV7-9 and TRBJ2-7; 10 bases fit TRBD1. CDR1 SEHNR and CDR2 FQNEAQ come from the germline V gene (reference sequence). V lost 5 bases to trimming and J lost 5 bases; unmatched junction nucleotides: 9. The CDR3 has 15 residues. The CDR3 sequence: CASSISGQGTNEQYF. The CDR3 DNA is TGTGCCAGCAGCATCTCGGGACAGGGGACCAACGAGCAGTACTTC. Based on the CDR3 plus reference TRBV7-9 and TRBJ2-7, the full variable domain is DTGVSQNPRHKITKRGQNVTFRCDPISEHNRLYWYRQTLGQGPEFLTYFQNEAQLEKSRLLSDRFSAERPKGSFSTLEIQRTEQGDSAMYLCASSISGQGTNEQYFGPGTRLTVT.

This clone has just one count. V is TRBV28 and J is TRBJ2-3; D may be TRBD1 (5 bases). Germline values: CDR1 MDHEN, CDR2 SYDVKM. The CDR3 extends over 13 amino acids. Trimming cost V 6 bases and J 4 bases, with 11 bases left between them. CDR3 bases: TGTGCCAGCAGCTCCCAGGGCGCAGATACGCAGTATTTT. It yields the protein CASSSQGADTQYF.

The chain links TRBV7-9 to TRBJ1-5, with TRBD1 as a possible D gene (5 bases). V lost 1 base to trimming and J lost 5 bases, with 9 bases between them. This CDR3 has 14 residues. The germline gives CDR1 SEHNR, CDR2 FQNEAQ (reference sequence). The CDR3 coding sequence is TGTGCCAGCAGCTTAGGGGGCGGCTATCAGCCCCAGCATTTT. Translation: CASSLGGGYQPQHF. The full variable domain, in which reference TRBV7-9 and TRBJ1-5 provide the parts outside the CDR3, is DTGVSQNPRHKITKRGQNVTFRCDPISEHNRLYWYRQTLGQGPEFLTYFQNEAQLEKSRLLSDRFSAERPKGSFSTLEIQRTEQGDSAMYLCASSLGGGYQPQHFGDGTRLSIL.

In its sample, this clone was seen once. The gene calls are TRBV28 and TRBJ1-5; 7 positions agree with TRBD1. This CDR3 spans 17 amino acids. The junction had 13 bases not matched to a gene; V was cut back by 1 base and J by 7 bases. Germline-derived CDR1 and CDR2 are MDHEN and SYDVKM. CDR3 in amino acids: CASSLSEGAALRQPQHF. Written as DNA, the CDR3 is TGTGCCAGCAGTTTATCCGAGGGGGCCGCCCTCCGGCAGCCCCAGCATTTT.

The rearrangement uses TRBV15 and TRBJ2-3; possible D gene TRBD1, 5 bases. CDR1 is LNHNV, CDR2 YYDKDF, per germline (reference sequence). The CDR3 extends over 14 amino acids. V dropped 3 bases and J dropped 2 bases, with 9 bases sitting between them. The CDR3 sequence is CATSSGRDTDTQYF. The DNA of the CDR3 is TGTGCCACCAGCAGTGGCAGGGACACAGATACGCAGTATTTT. Full variable domain (rest looked up from reference TRBV15 and TRBJ2-3): DAMVIQNPRYQVTQFGKPVTLSCSQTLNHNVMYWYQQKSSQAPKLLFHYYDKDFNNEADTPDNFQSRRPNTSFCFLDIRSPGLGDTAMYLCATSSGRDTDTQYFGPGTRLTVL.

The chain recombines TRBV6-5 with TRBJ1-3; 8 positions match TRBD1. The CDR3 length is 16 residues. With V trimmed by 0 bases and J by 4 bases, 5 bases remained unmatched. Germline CDR1 reads MNHEY; CDR2 reads SVGAGI. Here the CDR3 DNA reads TGTGCCAGCAGTTACTCGGACAGGGCTGGAGGAAACACCATATATTTT. This sequence encodes CASSYSDRAGGNTIYF.

In its sample, this clone was seen once. V usage is TRBV7-2 and J usage is TRBJ1-2; perhaps TRBD1 as D (6 bases). From germline, CDR1 is SGHTA and CDR2 FQGNSA. Deletions cut 2 bases from V and 2 bases from J, with 9 bases between. This CDR3 is built from 14 residues. The DNA for the CDR3 is TGTGCCAGCAGCTTAAGCGGACAGAACTATGGCTACACCTTC. Its translation is CASSLSGQNYGYTF.

V usage is TRBV7-2 and J usage is TRBJ1-4, with a tentative D call TRBD1 (6 bases). Germline assignment: CDR1 SGHTA and CDR2 FQGNSA. The V and J ends lost 2 bases and 3 bases respectively, with 19 bases between them. CDR3 length: 18 residues. CDR3 DNA sequence: TGTGCCAGCAGCTTACAAGTGGGCGGGGGGGCCTCTAATGAAAAACTGTTTTTT. Its protein is CASSLQVGGGASNEKLFF.

This rearrangement joins TRBV5-6 to TRBJ1-2, with TRBD1 matching over 8 bases. This CDR3 is built from 12 residues. Trimming removed 5 bases from V and 5 bases from J; junction bases left unmatched: 2. From germline, CDR1 is SGHDT and CDR2 YYEEEE. The CDR3 sequence is CASRRTGYGYTF. The CDR3 DNA reads TGTGCCAGCAGGCGGACAGGGTATGGCTACACCTTC.

This rearrangement joins TRBV7-9 to TRBJ1-3; D may be TRBD1 (6 bases). V lost 5 bases and J 0 bases, leaving 14 bases between the germline ends. In germline, CDR1 is SEHNR, CDR2 FQNEAQ (reference sequence). The length of the CDR3 is 16 residues. In DNA form, the CDR3 reads TGTGCCAGCAGCCATCTGGACAGAAGCTCTGGAAACACCATATATTTT. Its translation: CASSHLDRSSGNTIYF.

This sequence joins TRBV6-5 and TRBJ1-1, with D uncertain. This CDR3 spans 16 amino acids. Trimming removed 0 bases at V and 5 bases at J, with 16 bases between. In germline, CDR1 is MNHEY, CDR2 SVGAGI. The CDR3: CASSYSNRVLLTEAFF. CDR3 sequence (DNA): TGTGCCAGCAGTTACTCGAACAGAGTGTTGTTAACTGAAGCTTTCTTT.

The chain carries TRBV5-4 and TRBJ2-1; 7 bases line up with TRBD1. The CDR3 spans 17 residues. V shed 2 bases and J 6 bases; nucleotides not matched to a gene: 14. CDR1 and CDR2 from the germline V gene are SGHNT and YYREEE (reference sequence). The chain's CDR3 is CASSFEQGDRALNEQFF. The CDR3 DNA sequence: TGTGCCAGCAGCTTCGAGCAGGGTGACAGGGCCCTCAATGAGCAGTTCTTC. Combining the CDR3 with reference TRBV5-4 and TRBJ2-1 gives the whole variable domain ETGVTQSPTHLIKTRGQQVTLRCSSQSGHNTVSWYQQALGQGPQFIFQYYREEENGRGNFPPRFSGLQFPNYSSELNVNALELDDSALYLCASSFEQGDRALNEQFFGPGTRLTVL.

This chain's CDR3 is CASSHVRHEKLFF. DNA for the CDR3: TGCGCCAGCAGTCATGTGAGACATGAAAAACTGTTTTTT. This chain uses TRBV23-1 with TRBJ1-4; D not resolved. TRBV23-1 is reported as an ORF; its role is uncertain. The CDR3 is made up of 13 amino acids. V was clipped by 3 bases and J by 6 bases, with 8 bases between them.